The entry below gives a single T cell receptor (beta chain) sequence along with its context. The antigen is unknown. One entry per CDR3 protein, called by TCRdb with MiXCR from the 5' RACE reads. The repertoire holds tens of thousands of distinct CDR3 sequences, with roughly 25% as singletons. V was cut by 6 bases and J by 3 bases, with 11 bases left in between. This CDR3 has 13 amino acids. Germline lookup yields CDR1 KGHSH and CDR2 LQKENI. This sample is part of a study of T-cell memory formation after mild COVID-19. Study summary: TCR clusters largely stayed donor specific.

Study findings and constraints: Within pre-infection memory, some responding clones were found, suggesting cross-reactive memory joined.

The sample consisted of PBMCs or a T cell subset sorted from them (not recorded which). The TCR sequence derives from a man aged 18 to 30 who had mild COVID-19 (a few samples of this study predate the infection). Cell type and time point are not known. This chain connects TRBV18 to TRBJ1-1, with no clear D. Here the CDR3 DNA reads TGTGCCAGCTCCTTCCGGGTTGACACTGAAGCTTTCTTT. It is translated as CASSFRVDTEAFF.